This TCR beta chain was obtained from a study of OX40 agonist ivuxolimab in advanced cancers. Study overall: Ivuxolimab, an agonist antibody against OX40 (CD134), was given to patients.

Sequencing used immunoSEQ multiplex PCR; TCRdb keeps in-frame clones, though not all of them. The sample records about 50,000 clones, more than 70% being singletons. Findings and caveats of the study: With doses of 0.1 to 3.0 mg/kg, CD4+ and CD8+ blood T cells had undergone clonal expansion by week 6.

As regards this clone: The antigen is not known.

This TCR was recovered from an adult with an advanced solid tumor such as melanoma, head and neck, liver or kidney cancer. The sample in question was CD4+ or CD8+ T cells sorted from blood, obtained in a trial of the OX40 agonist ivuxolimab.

Written as DNA, the CDR3 is TGTGCCAGCGGTAGAGGGAGAAAGAATGAGCAGTTCTTC. Its protein is CASGRGRKNEQFF. The V and J genes are TRBV5-5 and TRBJ2-1, with D perhaps matching TRBD2 (5 bases). CDR1 SGHKS and CDR2 YYEKEE come from the germline V gene (reference sequence). Deletions cut 7 bases from V and 7 bases from J, with 15 bases between. The CDR3 has 13 residues.